This TCR beta chain was identified in a study of graft-versus-host responses after intestinal transplantation. Study-level background: Multivisceral, liver-intestinal, or isolated intestinal grafts went to recipients. Anti-thymocyte globulin induction, then tacrolimus and steroids for about 3 years, went to all recipients. Study results and limitations: Allograft clonal ratios (graft-versus-host to host-versus-graft) were high in patients who had graft-donor T cell macrochimerism. The highest levels of circulating GvH clones went along with early declines in HvG clones after transplant.

This table comes from immunoSEQ multiplex PCR, and its TCRdb copy is limited to in-frame clones, with some not included. Of approximately 12,000 clones in the sample, over 85% were seen once. In regard to this clone: The antigen remains unidentified.

V lost 6 bases to trimming and J lost 1 base, with 6 bases between them. The CDR3 is 12 residues long. Germline CDR1 SGHAT, CDR2 FQNNGV. The sequencing used PBMCs, collected just under 110 days after intestinal transplant. This TCR came from a human patient who received an intestinal transplant, so some T cells may come from the graft donor. The chain is built from TRBV11-2 and TRBJ1-1; D uncertain. The CDR3 DNA sequence: TGTGCCAGCAGGACACCGAACACTGAAGCTTTCTTT. Translating gives CASRTPNTEAFF.